The clone carrying this T cell receptor beta chain was found a few times. Its antigen is not identified. The authors built TCR beta libraries using iRepertoire HTBI primers and Arm-PCR of CDR3 regions. TCRdb used MiXCR to reprocess the multiplex PCR reads, holding one entry per CDR3 protein. The sample has 540,000 or so distinct CDR3 sequences, roughly 14% seen once; the top ten hold over 7.5%. These data belong to a study of regulatory T cells in long-lasting Graves disease. Study-level results: Patients with persistent disease showed a bias toward TRBV28, TRBJ1-2 and TRBJ2-5.

This CDR3 is 17 amino acids long. V gave up 10 bases and J gave up 2 bases, with 21 bases separating them. CDR1 MDHEN and CDR2 SYDVKM come from the germline V gene. As for time point: newly diagnosed GD, antithyroid drugs for less than 3 months. Researchers made the TCR library from RNA that was extracted from PBMCs. These data also formed part of another study, on T cells in Graves' hyperthyroidism and ophthalmopathy. That study reports: Among thyroid clonotypes expanded above 0.001, most also appeared in blood. Ophthalmopathy, as predicted by the model, came a median around 7 months after the prediction.

The receptor comes from a young man with Graves disease. The V and J genes are TRBV28 and TRBJ2-6; D may correspond to TRBD1 or TRBD2 (6 bases each). Sequencing was performed on peripheral blood mononuclear cells (PBMCs), taken at new diagnosis, from a patient treated with antithyroid drugs. The CDR3 bases are TGTGCCACCCGGAGGGGGGCGAGGCTTACTGGGGCCAACGTCCTGACTTTC. As protein: CATRRGARLTGANVLTF.